The 17 T cell receptor beta chains below all came from one sample that was sequenced in a study of blood T cell repertoires in COVID-19. Produced via immunoSEQ multiplex PCR; TCRdb's table is partial and in-frame only. The table has over 200,000 clones, roughly 86% seen once. The sequenced sample consisted of peripheral blood. Receptors were obtained from a woman aged 30 to 39 who had recovered from COVID-19.

The J gene is TRBJ1-5, the V gene TRBV15, with TRBD1 as a possible D gene (6 bases). Germline CDR1 and CDR2: LNHNV and YYDKDF (reference sequence). CDR3 length: 14 amino acids. Trimming stripped 5 bases from V and 2 bases from J, with 10 bases between. The CDR3 DNA reads TGTGCCACCAGCGTCAGGGGCGGCAATCAGCCCCAGCATTTT. As protein: CATSVRGGNQPQHF.

CDR3 DNA: TGCGCCAGCAGCAGGGGGGCGTCCCACAGGGGGCAAGCTTTCTTT. This translates into CASSRGASHRGQAFF. The chain links TRBV4-3 to TRBJ1-1; 9 bases agree with TRBD1. The CDR3 extends over 15 amino acids. V shed 5 bases, J shed 9 bases, and the junction held 13 bases outside the gene matches. Germline loops: CDR1 LGHNA, CDR2 YSLEER.

V usage is TRBV6-5 and J usage is TRBJ1-2, with D perhaps matching TRBD1 (6 bases). The CDR3 is 13 amino acids. Germline V gene sequence: CDR1 MNHEY, CDR2 SVGAGI. The germline V and J ends were trimmed by 4 bases and 7 bases, with 13 bases remaining between them. This chain's CDR3 is CASSSHREGGYTF. In nucleotides, the CDR3 is TGTGCCAGCAGTTCGCACAGGGAGGGTGGCTACACCTTC.

The chain employs TRBV5-1 and TRBJ1-2; TRBD1 might be the D (6 bases). V shed 1 base and J shed 6 bases, with 13 bases lying between them. This CDR3 comprises 14 residues. Germline CDR1 SGHRS, CDR2 YFSETQ. The CDR3 DNA reads TGCGCCAGCAGCTTGATCACAGGGAGGGATGGCTACACCTTC. It is translated as CASSLITGRDGYTF.

V and J are TRBV5-1 and TRBJ2-1; D might be TRBD2 (6 bases). Trimming shortened V by 0 bases and J by 7 bases, and 11 bases separated the two germline ends. CDR3 length equals 14 residues. Germline V gene lookup returns CDR1 SGHRS and CDR2 YFSETQ. CDR3 in amino acids: CASSLEAGRNEQFF. DNA of the CDR3: TGCGCCAGCAGCTTGGAGGCAGGGAGGAATGAGCAGTTCTTC.

The chain joins TRBV6-4 to TRBJ2-2, with a possible D match to TRBD2 (5 bases). Trimming removed 8 bases from V and 6 bases from J, with 13 bases in between. Germline V gene data show CDR1 as MRHNA and CDR2 as SNTAGT. CDR3 length equals 13 residues. This CDR3 is CASRASRAGELFF. In DNA, the CDR3 is TGTGCCAGCCGGGCTAGCCGGGCCGGGGAGCTGTTTTTT.

The rearrangement joins TRBV3-1 (or the pseudogene TRBV3-2) to TRBJ2-5; 8 bases fit TRBD2. V lost 1 base and J lost 5; bases outside the gene matches: 9. Germline CDR1 is LGHDT and CDR2 is YNNKEL (reference sequence). This CDR3 region has 16 residues. CDR3 amino acids: CASSQGSGRGLETQYF. CDR3 DNA: TGTGCCAGCAGCCAAGGTTCCGGGAGGGGTTTGGAGACCCAGTACTTC.

The chain uses TRBV12-5 and TRBJ2-5, with 10 nucleotides matching TRBD1. Unmatched junction bases numbered 4, after V lost 5 bases and J lost 1 base. Per the germline V gene, CDR1 is LGHNT and CDR2 is FRNRAP. This CDR3 comprises 15 residues. The CDR3 region has the DNA TGTGCTAGTGGTCCGCGGGACAGGGGCCAAGAGACCCAGTACTTC. This sequence encodes CASGPRDRGQETQYF.

The genes are TRBV12-3 or TRBV12-4 and TRBJ1-5; D gene uncertain. This CDR3 contains 12 residues. The V end was cut by 5 bases, the J end by 2 bases, with 4 bases between. CDR3 DNA: TGTGCCAGCAGTATCGGCAATCAGCCCCAGCATTTT. This codes for CASSIGNQPQHF.

The rearrangement joins TRBV9 to TRBJ1-4; no firm D call. Germline V gene data show CDR1 as SGDLS and CDR2 as YYNGEE. V was shortened by 0 bases and J by 5 bases, with 11 bases between the two germline ends. This CDR3 is 15 amino acids long. The CDR3 region is CASSVAGRPNEKLFF. CDR3 sequence (DNA): TGTGCCAGCAGCGTAGCTGGGCGACCCAATGAAAAACTGTTTTTT.

The rearrangement uses TRBV2 and TRBJ1-1; TRBD1 matches at 7 bases. This CDR3 spans 13 amino acids. Per the germline V gene, CDR1 is SNHLY and CDR2 is FYNNEI. The V gene end was trimmed by 6 bases and the J gene end by 4 bases; junction bases not matched to a gene: 5. The CDR3 region has the DNA TGTGCCAGCAGACGTGGACAGGCCACTGAAGCTTTCTTT. Amino acid sequence: CASRRGQATEAFF.

The chain joins TRBV27 to TRBJ2-3, with D tentatively TRBD2 (6 bases). Trimming took 2 bases from V and 0 from J, leaving 12 bases between them. The CDR3 length is 16 residues. Germline CDR1 is MNHEY and CDR2 is SMNVEV (reference sequence). DNA for the CDR3: TGTGCCAGCAGTTTAGGTCTAGCGTGGAGCACAGATACGCAGTATTTT. It encodes CASSLGLAWSTDTQYF.

V is TRBV5-1 and J is TRBJ1-2; D is possibly TRBD1 (5 bases). Germline V gene lookup returns CDR1 SGHRS and CDR2 YFSETQ. This CDR3 has 14 amino acids. V was cut by 3 bases and J by 3 bases, with 12 bases left in between. CDR3 DNA: TGCGCCAGCAGCTACCGGGACTACGACTATGGCTACACCTTC. Protein: CASSYRDYDYGYTF.

CDR3 coding DNA: TGTGCCAGCAGCTCCCGGGGGGGCCGGGTGAGGGAGCAGTACTTC. It codes for CASSSRGGRVREQYF. This chain uses TRBV13 with TRBJ2-7; TRBD2 aligns across 8 bases. The germline V gene encodes CDR1 PRHDT and CDR2 FYEKMQ (reference sequence). Trimming removed 4 bases from V and 7 bases from J; junction bases left unmatched: 12. The length of the CDR3 is 15 residues.

The V and J genes are TRBV15 and TRBJ1-4, with 10 bases fitting TRBD1. This CDR3 contains 14 residues. After removal of 7 bases from V and 4 bases from J, the junction contained 3 bases not matched to a gene. From germline, CDR1 is LNHNV and CDR2 YYDKDF (reference sequence). This chain's CDR3 is CATTRDRGNEKLFF. Written as DNA, the CDR3 is TGTGCCACCACCCGGGACAGGGGTAATGAAAAACTGTTTTTT.

The rearrangement links TRBV4-1 to TRBJ1-1; D is unresolved. This CDR3 has 15 amino acids. Trimming shortened V by 7 bases and J by 2 bases, and 17 bases separated the two germline ends. Germline CDR1 and CDR2: MGHRA and YSYEKL. Here the CDR3 DNA reads TGCGCCAGCAACCGCCTCGACGGACTAAACACTGAAGCTTTCTTT. As protein: CASNRLDGLNTEAFF.

This chain links TRBV2 with TRBJ2-2, with D maybe TRBD2 (5 bases). The CDR3 covers 11 residues. CDR1 SNHLY and CDR2 FYNNEI come from the germline V gene. V was pared by 9 bases and J by 7 bases, with 9 bases between. The CDR3 DNA reads as TGTGCCAGGGAGGTAGTCGGGGAGCTGTTTTTT. Protein product: CAREVVGELFF.